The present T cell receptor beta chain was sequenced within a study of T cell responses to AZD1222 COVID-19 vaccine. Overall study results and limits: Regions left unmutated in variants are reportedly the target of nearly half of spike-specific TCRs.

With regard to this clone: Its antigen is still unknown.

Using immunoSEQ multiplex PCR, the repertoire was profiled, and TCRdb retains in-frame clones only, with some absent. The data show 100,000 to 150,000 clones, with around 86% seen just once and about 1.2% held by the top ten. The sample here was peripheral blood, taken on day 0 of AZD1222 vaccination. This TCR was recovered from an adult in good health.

The CDR3 here is CASSFVPGGNTIYF. Here the CDR3 DNA reads TGTGCCAGCAGCTTCGTACCTGGTGGAAACACCATATATTTT. The chain has TRBV7-9 and TRBJ1-3; D is ambiguous. The CDR3 has 14 residues. Germline CDR1 is SEHNR and CDR2 is FQNEAQ (reference sequence). V was shortened by 3 bases and J by 3 bases, with 9 bases between the two germline ends.